The TCR beta chain under discussion was sequenced for a study of T cell changes during pregnancy in multiple sclerosis. TCRdb keeps only in-frame clones here, not all; method: immunoSEQ multiplex PCR. The sample gives tens of thousands of clones, 80% to 90% of which show up once; 6% to 8% is in the top ten. The V gene's germline CDR1 is MRHNA and CDR2 SNTAGT. There are 15 residues in the CDR3. The V gene end was trimmed by 3 bases and the J gene end by 4 bases; junction bases not matched to a gene: 5. This chain uses TRBV6-4 with TRBJ2-1, with 8 bases matching TRBD2. The sequence came from a female donor with multiple sclerosis, enrolled in a pregnancy study. The sample consisted of CD8+ T cells from peripheral blood mononuclear cells, taken in the second trimester of pregnancy. CDR3: CASSERASGYNEQFF. For the CDR3, the DNA is TGTGCCAGCAGTGAGAGGGCTAGCGGGTACAATGAGCAGTTCTTC.